A single sample is the source of the 19 T cell receptor beta chains below, sequenced in a study of CD8 T cells in Susac syndrome. Reverse transcription of about 0.5 to 1 ug RNA used random hexamers. Each CDR3 protein gets one entry after TCRdb re-called the immunoSEQ multiplex PCR reads with MiXCR. The profile covers about 150,000 distinct CDR3 sequences, with about 95% appearing a single time and roughly 0.16% taken by the ten largest. Specimen: CD4+ T cells from PBMCs. The receptors originated from a human donor with Susac syndrome.

The V call is TRBV7-7, the J call TRBJ2-7, with D possibly TRBD2 on 6 matching bases. The CDR3 extends over 17 amino acids. Germline CDR1 is SSHAT and CDR2 is FNYEAQ (reference sequence). Trimming removed 1 base from V and 4 bases from J, with 20 bases in between. The CDR3 here is CASSLGPAGSPIYEQYF. The CDR3 nucleotides read TGTGCCAGCAGCTTAGGTCCAGCGGGCTCACCAATTTACGAGCAGTACTTC.

The genes are TRBV27 and TRBJ2-1; tentative D call: TRBD2 (5 bases). The J call is uncertain, as TRBJ2-7 better fits the DNA end. Germline CDR1 and CDR2: MNHEY and SMNVEV (reference sequence). This CDR3 has 13 amino acids. Written as DNA, the CDR3 is TGTGCCAGCAGTCCATCCCGGCCGGGGGAGCAGTACTTC. This encodes CASSPSRPGEQYF.

This sequence joins TRBV12-3 or TRBV12-4 and TRBJ2-1; a possible D gene is TRBD2 (5 bases). V was shortened by 7 bases and J by 5 bases, with 15 bases between the two germline ends. The CDR3 consists of 14 residues. This chain's CDR3 is CASTLSGVHNEQFF. In DNA, the CDR3 is TGTGCCAGCACCCTATCCGGGGTTCACAATGAGCAGTTCTTC.

The chain links TRBV20-1 to TRBJ2-5, with a weak D call TRBD1 (6 bases). The CDR3 length is 13 residues. The germline V gene encodes CDR1 DFQATT and CDR2 SNEGSKA (reference sequence). Trimming cost V 3 bases and J 3 bases, with 11 bases left between them. The CDR3 region is CSASRGRKETQYF. CDR3 nucleotides: TGCAGTGCTAGCAGGGGTCGAAAAGAGACCCAGTACTTC.

This rearrangement joins TRBV20-1 to TRBJ1-2; D might be TRBD1 (6 bases). Germline CDR1 is DFQATT and CDR2 is SNEGSKA (reference sequence). V was cut by 4 bases and J by 3 bases, with 12 bases left in between. The CDR3 is 13 amino acids. The CDR3: CSATDRDHYGYTF. CDR3 sequence (DNA): TGCAGTGCTACGGACAGAGATCACTATGGCTACACCTTC.

The chain combines TRBV20-1 with TRBJ1-1; 10 nucleotides match TRBD1. Germline CDR1 reads DFQATT; CDR2 reads SNEGSKA (reference sequence). Trimming removed 8 bases from V and 4 bases from J; junction bases left unmatched: 13. This CDR3 is 15 amino acids long. The chain's CDR3 is CSSLDRGSSGTEAFF. The CDR3 coding sequence is TGCAGTTCTCTGGACAGGGGGTCCTCGGGCACTGAAGCTTTCTTT.

This clonotype was picked up one time. The V gene is TRBV12-3 or TRBV12-4, the J gene TRBJ2-5, with TRBD1 identical over 8 bases. With V trimmed by 2 bases and J by 5 bases, 7 bases remained unmatched. The CDR3 runs 15 residues. CDR3 residues: CASSLLSGGRETQYF. DNA for the CDR3: TGTGCCAGCAGTTTACTGTCAGGGGGCAGGGAGACCCAGTACTTC.

The chain joins TRBV29-1 to TRBJ1-6; a possible D gene is TRBD1 (6 bases). The germline CDR1 and CDR2 sequences are SQVTM and ANQGSEA. This CDR3 region has 13 residues. V lost 6 bases and J 10 bases, leaving 16 bases between the germline ends. This chain's CDR3 is CSVLSSGGSPLHF. In DNA form, the CDR3 reads TGCAGCGTCCTTTCATCCGGGGGCTCACCCCTCCACTTT.

The chain links TRBV9 to TRBJ2-1; the D gene could be TRBD1 or TRBD2 (6 bases each). The CDR3 has 17 amino acids. From germline, CDR1 is SGDLS and CDR2 YYNGEE. V lost 0 bases and J 5 bases, leaving 18 bases between the germline ends. CDR3 region: CASSVAGAGHTDNEQFF. The CDR3 region has the DNA TGTGCCAGCAGCGTAGCAGGGGCGGGACACACCGACAATGAGCAGTTCTTC.

CDR3 sequence reads: CASSDQGRVNSPLHF. The CDR3 nucleotides are TGTGCCAGCAGTGATCAGGGGAGGGTGAATTCACCCCTCCACTTT. The V call is TRBV6-6, the J call TRBJ1-6; a weak D match, TRBD1 (6 bases). Trimming took 5 bases from V and 7 from J, leaving 15 bases between them. The V gene's germline CDR1 is MNHNY and CDR2 SVGAGI (reference sequence). The CDR3 loop spans 15 amino acids.

This rearrangement joins TRBV5-1 to TRBJ2-1; possible D gene TRBD1, 6 bases. Germline V gene sequence: CDR1 SGHRS, CDR2 YFSETQ. With 0 bases removed from V and 6 bases from J, the gap between germline ends came to 13 bases. The CDR3 spans 15 residues. The CDR3 sequence is CASSLDSTGPNEQFF. CDR3 coding DNA: TGCGCCAGCAGCTTGGACTCGACAGGACCCAATGAGCAGTTCTTC.

The chain is built from TRBV7-2 and TRBJ2-3, with TRBD2 identical over 14 bases. The V segment lost 5 bases and the J segment 0 bases; nucleotides outside the gene matches: 10. Germline CDR1 SGHTA, CDR2 FQGNSA. The CDR3 covers 19 residues. The CDR3 sequence is CASSLRTSGGTPSTDTQYF. The DNA for the CDR3 is TGTGCCAGCAGCCTAAGGACTAGCGGGGGGACCCCTAGCACAGATACGCAGTATTTT.

The rearrangement joins TRBV7-3 to TRBJ2-3; no clear D gene. V gave up 4 bases and J gave up 2 bases, with 7 bases separating them. Germline V gene sequence: CDR1 SGHTA, CDR2 FQGTGA. The CDR3 is 13 residues long. The CDR3 DNA follows: TGTGCCAGCAGCTCACAGAACACAGATACGCAGTATTTT. It is translated as CASSSQNTDTQYF.

V usage is TRBV3-1 and J usage is TRBJ1-5, with a tentative D call TRBD1 (5 bases). Germline V CDR1 and CDR2: LGHDT, YNNKEL (reference sequence). V was pared by 1 base and J by 4 bases, with 11 bases between. The CDR3 has 15 residues. This chain's CDR3 is CASSQGRSGNQPQHF. The CDR3 region has the DNA TGTGCCAGCAGCCAAGGGAGGTCAGGGAATCAGCCCCAGCATTTT.

V gene TRBV29-1 combines with J gene TRBJ1-2, with D possibly matching TRBD1 (5 bases). Trimming removed 3 bases at V and 8 bases at J, with 13 bases between. This CDR3 spans 12 amino acids. The germline V gene has CDR1 SQVTM and CDR2 ANQGSEA. The CDR3 loop is CSVEPGGNGYTF. For the CDR3, the DNA is TGCAGCGTTGAGCCGGGGGGAAACGGCTACACCTTC.

This clonotype was recorded only once. This chain connects TRBV18 to TRBJ2-6, with D possibly TRBD1 on 5 matching bases. V shed 4 bases and J shed 4 bases, with 14 bases lying between them. Germline V gene sequence: CDR1 KGHSH, CDR2 LQKENI. The CDR3 has 16 amino acids. CDR3 sequence: CASSRQPVAGANVLTF. Written as DNA, the CDR3 is TGTGCCAGCTCACGACAGCCGGTGGCAGGGGCCAACGTCCTGACTTTC.

V and J are TRBV5-1 and TRBJ1-1; TRBD1 is a possible D gene (6 bases). V was pared by 0 bases and J by 1 base, with 13 bases between. The V gene's germline CDR1 is SGHRS and CDR2 YFSETQ. The CDR3 spans 16 residues. In DNA form, the CDR3 reads TGCGCCAGCAGCTTGGACCCTGGACAGAAGAACACTGAAGCTTTCTTT. This encodes CASSLDPGQKNTEAFF.

V gene TRBV11-2 combines with J gene TRBJ2-7; a possible D gene is TRBD1 (5 bases). CDR3 length equals 14 residues. CDR1 SGHAT and CDR2 FQNNGV come from the germline V gene. With 5 bases removed from V and 0 bases from J, the gap between germline ends came to 11 bases. The CDR3 spells CASSVRVSSYEQYF. The CDR3 bases are TGTGCCAGCAGCGTCAGGGTGAGCTCCTACGAGCAGTACTTC. Together with reference TRBV11-2 and TRBJ2-7, the CDR3 gives the full variable domain: EAGVAQSPRYKIIEKRQSVAFWCNPISGHATLYWYQQILGQGPKLLIQFQNNGVVDDSQLPKDRFSAERLKGVDSTLKIQPAKLEDSAVYLCASSVRVSSYEQYFGPGTRLTVT.

This chain uses TRBV7-8 with TRBJ2-5; TRBD2 matches at 7 bases. Germline assignment: CDR1 SGHVS and CDR2 FQNEAQ. This CDR3 has 14 residues. Trimming removed 8 bases from V and 5 bases from J; junction bases left unmatched: 11. DNA for the CDR3: TGTGCCAGCTTGAAAACCACTAGCGCTGAGACCCAGTACTTC. Translating gives CASLKTTSAETQYF.